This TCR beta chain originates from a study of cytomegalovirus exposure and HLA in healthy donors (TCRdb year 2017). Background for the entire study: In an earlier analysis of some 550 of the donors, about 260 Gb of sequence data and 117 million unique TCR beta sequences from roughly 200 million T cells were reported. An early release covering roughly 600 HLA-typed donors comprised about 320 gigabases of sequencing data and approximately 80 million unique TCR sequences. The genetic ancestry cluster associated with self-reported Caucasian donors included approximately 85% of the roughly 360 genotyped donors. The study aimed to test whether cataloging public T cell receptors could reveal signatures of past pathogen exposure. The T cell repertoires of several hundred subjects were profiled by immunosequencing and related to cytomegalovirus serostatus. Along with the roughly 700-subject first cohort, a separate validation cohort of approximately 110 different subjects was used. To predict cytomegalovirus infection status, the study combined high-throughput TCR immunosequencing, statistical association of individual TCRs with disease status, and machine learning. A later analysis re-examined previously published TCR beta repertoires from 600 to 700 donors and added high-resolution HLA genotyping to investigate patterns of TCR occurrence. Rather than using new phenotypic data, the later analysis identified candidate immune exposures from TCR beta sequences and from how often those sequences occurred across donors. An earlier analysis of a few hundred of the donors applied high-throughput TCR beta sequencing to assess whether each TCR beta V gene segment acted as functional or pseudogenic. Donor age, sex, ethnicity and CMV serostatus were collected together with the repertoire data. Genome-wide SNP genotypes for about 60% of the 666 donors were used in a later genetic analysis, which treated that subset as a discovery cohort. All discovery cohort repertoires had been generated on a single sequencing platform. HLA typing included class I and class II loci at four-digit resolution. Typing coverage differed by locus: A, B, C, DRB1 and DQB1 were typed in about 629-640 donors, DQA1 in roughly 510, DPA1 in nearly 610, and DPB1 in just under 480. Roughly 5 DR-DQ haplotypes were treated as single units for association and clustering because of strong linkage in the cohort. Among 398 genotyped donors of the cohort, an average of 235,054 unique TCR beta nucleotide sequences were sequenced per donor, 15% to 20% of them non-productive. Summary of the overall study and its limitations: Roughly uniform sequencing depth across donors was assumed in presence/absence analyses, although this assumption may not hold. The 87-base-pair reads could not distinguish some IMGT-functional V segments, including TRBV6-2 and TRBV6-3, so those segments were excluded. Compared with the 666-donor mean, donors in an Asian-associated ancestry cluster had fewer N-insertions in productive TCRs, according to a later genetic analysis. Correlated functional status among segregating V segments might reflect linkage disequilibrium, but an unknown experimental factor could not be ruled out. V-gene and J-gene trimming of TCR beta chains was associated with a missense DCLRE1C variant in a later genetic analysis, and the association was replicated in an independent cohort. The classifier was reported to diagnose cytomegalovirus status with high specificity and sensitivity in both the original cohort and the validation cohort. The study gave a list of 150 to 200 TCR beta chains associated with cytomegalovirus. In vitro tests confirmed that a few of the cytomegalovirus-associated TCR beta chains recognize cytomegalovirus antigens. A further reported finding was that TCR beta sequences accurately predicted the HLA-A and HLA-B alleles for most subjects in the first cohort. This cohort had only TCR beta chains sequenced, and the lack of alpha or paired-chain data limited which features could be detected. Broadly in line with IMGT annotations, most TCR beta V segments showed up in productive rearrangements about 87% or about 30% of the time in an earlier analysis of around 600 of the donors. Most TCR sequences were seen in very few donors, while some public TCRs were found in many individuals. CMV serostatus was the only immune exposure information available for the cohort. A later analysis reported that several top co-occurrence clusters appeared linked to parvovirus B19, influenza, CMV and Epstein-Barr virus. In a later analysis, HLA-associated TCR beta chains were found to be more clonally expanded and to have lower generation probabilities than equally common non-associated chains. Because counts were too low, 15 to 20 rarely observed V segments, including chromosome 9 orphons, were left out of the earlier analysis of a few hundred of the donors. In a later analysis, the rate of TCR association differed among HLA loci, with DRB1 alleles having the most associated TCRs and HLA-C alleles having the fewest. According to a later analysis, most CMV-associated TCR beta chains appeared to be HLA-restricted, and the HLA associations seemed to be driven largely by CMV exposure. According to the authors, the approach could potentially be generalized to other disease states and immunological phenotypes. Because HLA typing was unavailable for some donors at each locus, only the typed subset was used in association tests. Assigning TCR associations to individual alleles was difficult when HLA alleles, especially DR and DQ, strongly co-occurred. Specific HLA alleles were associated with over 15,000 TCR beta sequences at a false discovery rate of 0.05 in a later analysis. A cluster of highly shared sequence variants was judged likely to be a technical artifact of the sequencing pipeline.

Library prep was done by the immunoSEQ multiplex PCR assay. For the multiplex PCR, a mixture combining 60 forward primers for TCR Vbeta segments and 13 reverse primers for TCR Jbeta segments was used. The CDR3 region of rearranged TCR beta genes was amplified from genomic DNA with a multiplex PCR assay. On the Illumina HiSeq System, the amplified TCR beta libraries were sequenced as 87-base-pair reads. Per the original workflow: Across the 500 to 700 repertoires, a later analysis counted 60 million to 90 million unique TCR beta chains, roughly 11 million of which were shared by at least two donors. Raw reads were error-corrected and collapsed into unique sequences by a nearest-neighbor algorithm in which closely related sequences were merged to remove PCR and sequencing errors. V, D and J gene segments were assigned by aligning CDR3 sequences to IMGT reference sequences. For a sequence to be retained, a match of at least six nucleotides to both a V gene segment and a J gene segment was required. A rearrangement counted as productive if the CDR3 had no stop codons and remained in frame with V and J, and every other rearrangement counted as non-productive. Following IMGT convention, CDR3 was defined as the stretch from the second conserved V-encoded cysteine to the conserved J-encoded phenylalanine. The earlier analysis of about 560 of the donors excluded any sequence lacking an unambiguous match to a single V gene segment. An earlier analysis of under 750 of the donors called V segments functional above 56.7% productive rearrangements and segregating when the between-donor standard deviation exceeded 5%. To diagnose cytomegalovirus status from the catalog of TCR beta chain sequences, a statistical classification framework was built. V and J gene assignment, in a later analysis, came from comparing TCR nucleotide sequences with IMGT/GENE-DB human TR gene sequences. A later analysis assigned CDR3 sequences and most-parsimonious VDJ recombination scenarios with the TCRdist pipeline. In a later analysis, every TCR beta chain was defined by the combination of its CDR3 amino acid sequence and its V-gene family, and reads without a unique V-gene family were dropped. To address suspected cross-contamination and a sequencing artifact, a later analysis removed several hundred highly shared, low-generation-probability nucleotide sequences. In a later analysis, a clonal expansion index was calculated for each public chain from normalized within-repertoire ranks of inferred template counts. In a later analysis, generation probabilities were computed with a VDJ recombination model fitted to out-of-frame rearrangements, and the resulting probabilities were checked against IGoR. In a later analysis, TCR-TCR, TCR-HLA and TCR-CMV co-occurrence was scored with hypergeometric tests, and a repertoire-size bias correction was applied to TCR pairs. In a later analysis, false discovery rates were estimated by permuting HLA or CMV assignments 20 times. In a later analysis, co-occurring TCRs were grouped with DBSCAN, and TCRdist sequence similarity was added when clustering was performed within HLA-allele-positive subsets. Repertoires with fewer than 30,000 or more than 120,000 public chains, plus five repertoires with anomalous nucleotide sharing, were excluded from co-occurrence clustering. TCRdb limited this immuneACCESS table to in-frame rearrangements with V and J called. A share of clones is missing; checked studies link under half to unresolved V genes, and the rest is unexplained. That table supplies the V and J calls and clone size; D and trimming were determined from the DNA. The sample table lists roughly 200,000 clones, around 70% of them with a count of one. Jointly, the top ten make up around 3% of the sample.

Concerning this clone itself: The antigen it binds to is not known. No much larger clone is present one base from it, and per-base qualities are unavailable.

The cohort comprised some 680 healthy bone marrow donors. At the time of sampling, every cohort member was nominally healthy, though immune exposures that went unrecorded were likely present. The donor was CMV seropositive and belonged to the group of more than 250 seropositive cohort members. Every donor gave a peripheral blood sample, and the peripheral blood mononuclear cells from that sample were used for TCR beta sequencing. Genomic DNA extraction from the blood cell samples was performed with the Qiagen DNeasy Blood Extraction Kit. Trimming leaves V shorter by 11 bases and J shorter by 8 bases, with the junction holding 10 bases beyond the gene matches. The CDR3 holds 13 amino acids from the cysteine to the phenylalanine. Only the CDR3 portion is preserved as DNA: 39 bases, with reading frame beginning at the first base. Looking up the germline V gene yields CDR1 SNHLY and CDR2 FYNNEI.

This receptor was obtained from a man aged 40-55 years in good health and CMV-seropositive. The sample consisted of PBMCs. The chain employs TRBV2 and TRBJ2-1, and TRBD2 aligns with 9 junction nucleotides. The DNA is TGTGCCCGCGCGGGACTAGCTCGGGATGAGCAGTTCTTC. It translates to CARAGLARDEQFF. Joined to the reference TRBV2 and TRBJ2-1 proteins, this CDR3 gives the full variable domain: EPEVTQTPSHQVTQMGQEVILRCVPISNHLYFYWYRQILGQKVEFLVSFYNNEISEKSEIFDDQFSVERPDGSNFTLKIRSTKLEDSAMYFCARAGLARDEQFFGPGTRLTVL.